These 23 T cell receptor beta chains originate from one sample sequenced in a study of identical twins. TCRdb called the 5' RACE reads again in MiXCR, with one record for every CDR3 protein. The sample carries around 240,000 distinct CDR3 sequences, roughly 7% recorded once. The same sample was also studied in work on yellow fever vaccine responses in identical twins.

The sequenced material came from memory (CD45RO+) T cells sorted from blood. Source of these receptors: a woman aged 18-29 years in good health.

The V gene is TRBV12-3 or TRBV12-4, the J gene TRBJ2-3; D is ambiguous. V gave up 3 bases and J gave up 2 bases, with 6 bases separating them. This CDR3 spans 13 amino acids. This CDR3 reads CASSFSFTDTQYF. In nucleotides, the CDR3 is TGTGCCAGCAGTTTTTCTTTCACAGATACGCAGTATTTT.

There are many counts of this clonotype. This chain links TRBV6-2 or TRBV6-3 with TRBJ2-5; weak D call: TRBD2 (6 bases). V dropped 0 bases and J dropped 5 bases, with 10 bases sitting between them. In germline, CDR1 is MNHEY, CDR2 SVGEGT. The CDR3 covers 14 residues. CDR3 sequence reads: CASSYSIGGETQYF. In DNA form, the CDR3 reads TGTGCCAGCAGTTACTCGATCGGAGGGGAGACCCAGTACTTC.

The chain recombines TRBV28 with TRBJ2-7; 11 nucleotides align to TRBD1. The germline CDR1 and CDR2 sequences are MDHEN and SYDVKM. The CDR3 runs to 15 residues. Trimming removed 6 bases from V and 8 bases from J; junction bases left unmatched: 12. The CDR3 DNA reads as TGTGCCAGCAGCACCGGGACAGGGGGACCTACGCAGCAGTACTTC. This translates into CASSTGTGGPTQQYF.

This clonotype was counted only a few times. This sequence joins TRBV12-3 or TRBV12-4 and TRBJ1-4; D not certain. The CDR3 contains 15 residues. The V end lost 5 bases, the J end lost 7 bases, and 17 bases lay between the germline ends. In nucleotides, the CDR3 is TGTGCCAGCAGTCCCCGACAAGGACTTGGTGAAAAACTGTTTTTT. It translates to CASSPRQGLGEKLFF.

This clonotype has at least ten counts. DNA of the CDR3: TGTGCCAGCAGCTTAGACAGGGCCACTGAAGCTTTCTTT. It encodes CASSLDRATEAFF. This rearrangement joins TRBV7-9 to TRBJ1-1; D possibly corresponds to TRBD1 (6 bases). Germline V CDR1 and CDR2: SEHNR, FQNEAQ (reference sequence). The V end was cut by 1 base, the J end by 4 bases, with 7 bases between. The CDR3 has 13 amino acids.

The chain couples TRBV10-3 to TRBJ2-4; D might be TRBD1 (6 bases). In germline, CDR1 is ENHRY, CDR2 SYGVKD. CDR3 length: 17 amino acids. V was trimmed by 4 bases and J by 0 bases, leaving 16 bases between them. The CDR3 bases are TGTGCCATCAGTGGGAGAGAGGGGGTCTTAGCCAAAAACATTCAGTACTTC. Its translation: CAISGREGVLAKNIQYF.

The rearrangement joins TRBV10-3 to TRBJ2-3; 10 bases line up with TRBD2. Germline V gene data show CDR1 as ENHRY and CDR2 as SYGVKD. Losses at the gene ends were 2 bases for V and 10 bases for J; bases not matched to a gene: 9. This CDR3 spans 15 amino acids. Here the CDR3 DNA reads TGTGCCATCAGTGAGAGGCTAGCGGGAGAGGGTGCGCAGTATTTT. This translates into CAISERLAGEGAQYF.

This clonotype was seen a few times. The J gene is TRBJ1-2, the V gene TRBV29-1; D is uncertain. Germline V gene data show CDR1 as SQVTM and CDR2 as ANQGSEA. The CDR3 has 12 amino acids. Trimming took 5 bases from V and 3 from J, leaving 10 bases between them. The CDR3 reads CSVYSRHYGYTF. CDR3 nucleotide sequence: TGCAGCGTTTATTCACGTCACTATGGCTACACCTTC.

In its sample, this clonotype was seen many times. The chain couples TRBV29-1 to TRBJ2-7; weak D call: TRBD1 (6 bases). This CDR3 has 15 residues. Germline loops: CDR1 SQVTM, CDR2 ANQGSEA. Between the trimmed V and J ends, which lost 5 bases and 2 bases, there was a span of 19 bases. CDR3 region: CSVYNRENGPYEQYF. The CDR3 nucleotides are TGCAGCGTTTATAACAGGGAGAACGGGCCCTACGAGCAGTACTTC.

This clonotype was seen more than once but under ten times. J is TRBJ2-7 and V is TRBV28; perhaps TRBD1 as D (6 bases). Germline CDR1 MDHEN, CDR2 SYDVKM. The V and J ends lost 3 bases and 2 bases respectively, with 14 bases between them. The CDR3 is 15 amino acids. The chain's CDR3 is CASSLGRGFTYEQYV. In DNA form, the CDR3 reads TGTGCCAGCAGTTTGGGCAGGGGTTTTACCTACGAGCAGTACGTC.

This clonotype was counted at least ten times. V and J are TRBV5-1 and TRBJ2-3; tentatively, D is TRBD2 (6 bases). This CDR3 contains 15 residues. V lost 2 bases to trimming and J lost 1 base, with 11 bases between them. Germline-derived CDR1 and CDR2 are SGHRS and YFSETQ. CDR3 residues: CASSFRAGRTDTQYF. CDR3 DNA sequence: TGCGCCAGCAGCTTCCGAGCGGGCCGCACAGATACGCAGTATTTT.

This clonotype was detected only a few times. V is TRBV28 and J is TRBJ2-4, with D unresolved. This CDR3 has 15 amino acids. Germline CDR1 is MDHEN and CDR2 is SYDVKM. Deletions cut 5 bases from V and 2 bases from J, with 13 bases between. CDR3 sequence reads: CASSPPALSKNIQYF. CDR3 in DNA: TGTGCCAGCAGTCCCCCGGCTTTATCCAAAAACATTCAGTACTTC.

This clonotype was detected ten times or more. This rearrangement joins TRBV7-2 to TRBJ2-1, with 10 bases aligning to TRBD2. Trimming removed 1 base from V and 8 bases from J; junction bases left unmatched: 5. Germline V gene lookup returns CDR1 SGHTA and CDR2 FQGNSA. The CDR3 totals 15 residues. The DNA for the CDR3 is TGTGCCAGCAGCTTAGTAGCGGGGGGCCCCTATGAGCAGTTCTTC. As protein: CASSLVAGGPYEQFF.

The table lists this clonotype with many counts. The gene calls are TRBV7-9 and TRBJ2-1; the match to TRBD2 covers 7 bases. This CDR3 region has 17 residues. V lost 2 bases, J lost 4 bases, and 11 bases stayed unmatched. CDR1 SEHNR and CDR2 FQNEAQ come from the germline V gene (reference sequence). CDR3 sequence: CASSLPSGNLVYNEQFF. The CDR3 DNA is TGTGCCAGCAGCTTACCCAGCGGGAACCTTGTATACAATGAGCAGTTCTTC.

This rearrangement joins TRBV5-1 to TRBJ2-1; no reliable D call. Per germline, CDR1 SGHRS and CDR2 YFSETQ. This CDR3 comprises 16 residues. V gave up 0 bases and J gave up 3 bases, with 13 bases separating them. The CDR3 bases are TGCGCCAGCAGCTTGGTGAAAAGGATCCACTACAATGAGCAGTTCTTC. Protein: CASSLVKRIHYNEQFF.

The V call is TRBV2, the J call TRBJ2-7; D remains unclear. This CDR3 is built from 12 residues. Germline V gives CDR1 SNHLY, CDR2 FYNNEI. Deletions cut 6 bases from V and 4 bases from J, with 10 bases between. CDR3 residues: CASSGSLYEQYF. The CDR3 DNA sequence: TGTGCCAGCAGCGGGTCCCTTTACGAGCAGTACTTC.

The J gene is TRBJ1-2, the V gene TRBV7-2, with D unresolved. CDR1 is SGHTA, CDR2 FQGNSA, per germline. V was clipped by 2 bases and J by 0 bases, with 7 bases between them. The CDR3 has 14 residues. CDR3 DNA sequence: TGTGCCAGCAGCTTATTGTCACCTAACTATGGCTACACCTTC. Amino acids: CASSLLSPNYGYTF.

This clonotype was counted ten times or more. This chain connects TRBV24-1 to TRBJ2-5; tentatively, D is TRBD2 (6 bases). The germline CDR1 and CDR2 sequences are KGHDR and SFDVKD. This CDR3 contains 17 residues. The V end was cut by 3 bases, the J end by 1 base, with 17 bases between. The CDR3 is CATSDPMVAGTQETQYF. CDR3 nucleotides: TGTGCCACCAGTGATCCTATGGTGGCGGGAACCCAAGAGACCCAGTACTTC.

This clonotype was seen repeatedly, ten times or more. V gene TRBV12-3 or TRBV12-4 combines with J gene TRBJ1-5; no definite D call. V was shortened by 5 bases and J by 0 bases, with 2 bases between the two germline ends. This CDR3 is built from 12 residues. CDR3 amino acids: CASSDSNQPQHF. In DNA, the CDR3 is TGTGCCAGCAGTGATAGCAATCAGCCCCAGCATTTT.

This clonotype has at least ten counts. The chain links TRBV7-9 to TRBJ2-5, with 8 positions matching TRBD1. The CDR3 contains 15 residues. Germline loops: CDR1 SEHNR, CDR2 FQNEAQ (reference sequence). The J segment lost 2 bases and the V segment lost 1 base, leaving 3 bases of the junction unmatched. The CDR3 loop reads CASSLGTGPQETQYF. The DNA of the CDR3 is TGTGCCAGCAGCTTAGGGACAGGGCCTCAAGAGACCCAGTACTTC.

V and J are TRBV27 and TRBJ2-7; weak D call: TRBD2 (7 bases). Germline loops: CDR1 MNHEY, CDR2 SMNVEV (reference sequence). The CDR3 is made up of 15 amino acids. Trimming cost V 6 bases and J 3 bases, with 18 bases left between them. The CDR3 loop is CASSQGMSGNYEQYF. CDR3 sequence (DNA): TGTGCCAGCAGCCAGGGGATGAGCGGGAACTACGAGCAGTACTTC.

This clonotype turned up a few times. V is TRBV7-9 and J is TRBJ1-1; D not resolved. V was pared by 8 bases and J by 3 bases, with 13 bases between. Germline lookup yields CDR1 SEHNR and CDR2 FQNEAQ (reference sequence). The CDR3 has 13 amino acids. CDR3 bases: TGTGCCAGCCTACAGATGGACGACACTGAAGCTTTCTTT. Residues: CASLQMDDTEAFF. The whole variable domain, filled in from reference TRBV7-9 and TRBJ1-1, reads DTGVSQNPRHKITKRGQNVTFRCDPISEHNRLYWYRQTLGQGPEFLTYFQNEAQLEKSRLLSDRFSAERPKGSFSTLEIQRTEQGDSAMYLCASLQMDDTEAFFGQGTRLTVV.

The rearrangement joins TRBV6-5 to TRBJ2-5; D is unresolved. V was trimmed by 2 bases and J by 0 bases, leaving 7 bases between them. The germline gives CDR1 MNHEY, CDR2 SVGAGI. The CDR3 is 14 amino acids. The CDR3 nucleotides read TGTGCCAGCAGTTACCGGGCCCACCAAGAGACCCAGTACTTC. Translated: CASSYRAHQETQYF.